This is a list of T cell receptor beta chains from one sample in a study of OX40 agonist ivuxolimab in advanced cancers. Repertoires were generated with immunoSEQ multiplex PCR, while TCRdb's copy carries only in-frame clones and drops some. The sample has roughly 60,000 clones; about 90% are singletons. The sequencing here drew on CD4+ or CD8+ T cells sorted from blood, taken in a trial of the OX40 agonist ivuxolimab. The receptors were sampled from an adult with an advanced solid tumor such as melanoma, head and neck, liver or kidney cancer. CDR3s include the opening cysteine and the closing phenylalanine or tryptophan. The D gene is left open where the match is weak. Part of the rows lack a size; the others show once, few, many or a class for expanded clones.

d_gene,j_gene,abundance,v_gene,CDR3nt,CDR3aa
-,TRBJ1-3,-,TRBV23-1,TGCGCCAACCCCGGGACAACTGGAAACACCATATATTTT,CANPGTTGNTIYF
TRBD1,TRBJ2-7,-,TRBV5-1,TGCGCCAGCAGCTTGGTCCCGGGCCAGGGGGTCGAGCAGTACTTC,CASSLVPGQGVEQYF
-,TRBJ2-7,-,TRBV19,TGTGCCAGTAGTAGAGGAAGGGCCGTAGTCTACGAGCAGTACTTC,CASSRGRAVVYEQYF
TRBD2,TRBJ2-3,-,TRBV10-3,TGTGCCATCAGTGAGACCGGGACTAGCGGAAGCACAGATACGCAGTATTTT,CAISETGTSGSTDTQYF
-,TRBJ2-3,-,TRBV7-9,TGTGCCAGCAGCTTCCCTAAGCCTAGCACCGATACGCAGTATTTT,CASSFPKPSTDTQYF
-,TRBJ2-3,-,TRBV7-9,TGTGCCAGCAGCCGGGAGGATACGCAGTATTTT,CASSREDTQYF
TRBD1,TRBJ2-7,-,TRBV19,TGTGCCAGTAGCCCGAAGACAGGGCACGAGCAGTACTTC,CASSPKTGHEQYF
TRBD2,TRBJ2-3,-,TRBV4-3,TGCGCCAGCAGCAACAGAGCGGGAGTTGGTGATACGCAGTATTTT,CASSNRAGVGDTQYF
-,TRBJ2-7,-,TRBV7-6,TGTGCCAGCAGCTCGACCCCAGCAACCTACGAGCAGTACTTC,CASSSTPATYEQYF
TRBD1,TRBJ2-4,-,TRBV19,TGTGCCAGTAGCCCCCTTGGGACAGGAATAGCCAAAAACATTCAGTACTTC,CASSPLGTGIAKNIQYF
TRBD1,TRBJ2-7,few,TRBV5-1,TGCGCCAGCAGCTCCCAGGGGGCGTCCTACGAGCAGTACTTC,CASSSQGASYEQYF
TRBD1,TRBJ1-1,-,TRBV28,TGTGCCAGCAGTTCGGACAGGGGTTCAAGGTTGGTCACTGAAGCTTTCTTT,CASSSDRGSRLVTEAFF
-,TRBJ2-7,-,TRBV7-6,TGTGCCAGCAGCTTAGCAGCTGGGGGAGGCAGCTACGAGCAGTACTTC,CASSLAAGGGSYEQYF
TRBD1,TRBJ1-6,once,TRBV27,TGTGCCAGCAGTCCGGGACAGCATAATTCACCCCTCCACTTT,CASSPGQHNSPLHF
-,TRBJ2-1,-,TRBV20-1,TGCAGTGCAGGGGAGGATGAGCAGTTCTTC,CSAGEDEQFF
-,TRBJ2-7,-,TRBV27,TGTGCCAGCAGCCTAGGAGGGGGACGGTTCGGCGAGCAGTACTTC,CASSLGGGRFGEQYF
-,TRBJ2-7,-,TRBV5-1,TGCGCCAGCACCATTCTCGCGGGTAGCGCCTACGAGCAGTACTTC,CASTILAGSAYEQYF
TRBD1,TRBJ2-7,-,TRBV28,TGTGCCAGCAGGGACAGGGACAGCTACGAGCAGTACTTC,CASRDRDSYEQYF
-,TRBJ2-6,-,TRBV19,TGTGCCAGTAGTTTCGGACGGCACTCTGGGGCCAACGTCCTGACTTTC,CASSFGRHSGANVLTF
-,TRBJ2-2,-,TRBV6-1,TGTGCCAGCCCAACACCGGGACCGCCTGGGGGGGAGCTGTTTTTT,CASPTPGPPGGELFF
TRBD1,TRBJ1-3,-,TRBV6-6,TGTGCCAGCAGTACCGGACAGGGAGGAAACACCATATATTTT,CASSTGQGGNTIYF
TRBD2,TRBJ2-2,-,TRBV6-5,TGTGCCAGCACTCCGCGGGAGCGAAACACCGGGGAGCTGTTTTTT,CASTPRERNTGELFF
-,TRBJ2-7,-,TRBV4-3,TGCGCCAGCAGCGGAACTCGGTGGCAAAACGAGCAGTACTTC,CASSGTRWQNEQYF
-,TRBJ1-3,-,TRBV5-4,TGTGCCAGCAGCCGTGATGGTGGAAACACCATATATTTT,CASSRDGGNTIYF
TRBD1,TRBJ2-2,-,TRBV18,TGTGCCAGCTCACCAAGGAACAGGGGGTCCGACACCGGGGAGCTGTTTTTT,CASSPRNRGSDTGELFF
TRBD2,TRBJ2-7,-,TRBV7-7,TGTGCTAGCAGCCCGGGACTAGCGGGAAACGTGGAGCAGTACTTC,CASSPGLAGNVEQYF
-,TRBJ1-1,-,TRBV9,TGTGCCAGCAGCGCCCGGGGGGACACTGAAGCTTTCTTT,CASSARGDTEAFF
-,TRBJ1-1,-,TRBV6-6,TGTGCCAGCAGTCGAGGGGGAAACACTGAAGCTTTCTTT,CASSRGGNTEAFF
TRBD1,TRBJ2-5,-,TRBV19,TGTGCCAGTAGTATAGTTCCCGGGACAGGGTTGGAGACCCAGTACTTC,CASSIVPGTGLETQYF
-,TRBJ2-2,-,TRBV28,TGTGCCAGCACCCACGGGAGCGCGAACACCGGGGAGCTGTTTTTT,CASTHGSANTGELFF
-,TRBJ2-7,-,TRBV18,TGTGCCAGCTCACCAGGTGGCGGGTACGAGCAGTACTTC,CASSPGGGYEQYF
TRBD2,TRBJ2-3,-,TRBV9,TGTGCCAGCAGCGTAGAAAGCCTAGCGGGTATCATGCAGTATTTT,CASSVESLAGIMQYF
-,TRBJ1-1,once,TRBV19,TGTGCCAGTAGTAAAACAGGGCACACTGAAGCTTTCTTT,CASSKTGHTEAFF
-,TRBJ1-1,once,TRBV6-4,TGTGCCAGCAGTGACTCGGGCAGCACTGAAGCTTTCTTT,CASSDSGSTEAFF
TRBD2,TRBJ2-4,-,TRBV9,TGTGCCAGCAGCGTAGAGACTAGCGGGACCAACATTCAGTACTTC,CASSVETSGTNIQYF
-,TRBJ1-4,-,TRBV5-1,TGCGCCAGCAGCTTGGGTGGAGGTGTCGAAAAACTGTTTTTT,CASSLGGGVEKLFF
TRBD2,TRBJ2-5,once,TRBV7-3,TGTGCCAGCAGCCCACAGAGCGGGAGTAGAGAGACCCAGTACTTC,CASSPQSGSRETQYF
-,TRBJ2-1,-,TRBV28,TGTGCCACCCTTAAACCTGAAGGGGGGTGGCAGTTCTTC,CATLKPEGGWQFF
TRBD2,TRBJ2-5,-,TRBV7-2,TGTGCCAGCAGCTTAGCGGGGGGGAGCGGGAGTTGGAAGACCCAGTACTTC,CASSLAGGSGSWKTQYF
-,TRBJ2-2,-,TRBV5-1,TGCGCCAGCAGCTTGGTACGGCAGAACACCGGGGAGCTGTTTTTT,CASSLVRQNTGELFF
TRBD2,TRBJ2-3,-,TRBV10-3,TGTGCCATCAGTGAACTAGCGGACACAGATACGCAGTATTTT,CAISELADTDTQYF
-,TRBJ2-1,-,TRBV15,TGTGCCACCAGCAGAGGCTCCTACAATGAGCAGTTCTTC,CATSRGSYNEQFF
-,TRBJ1-1,-,TRBV6-5,TGTGCCAGCACCCGGACTCCGAACACTGAAGCTTTCTTT,CASTRTPNTEAFF